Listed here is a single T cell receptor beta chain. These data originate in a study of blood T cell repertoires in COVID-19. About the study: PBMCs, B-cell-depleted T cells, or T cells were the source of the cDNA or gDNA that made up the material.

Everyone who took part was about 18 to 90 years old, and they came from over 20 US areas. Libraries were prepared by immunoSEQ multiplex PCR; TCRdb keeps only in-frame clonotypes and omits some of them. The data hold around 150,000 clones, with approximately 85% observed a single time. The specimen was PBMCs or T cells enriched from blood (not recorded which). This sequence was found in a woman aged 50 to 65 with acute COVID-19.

The CDR3 here is CASSLYQYSPLHF. DNA for the CDR3: TGTGCCAGCAGTTTGTATCAGTATTCACCCCTCCACTTT. This chain connects TRBV12-3 or TRBV12-4 to TRBJ1-6; D not resolved. The CDR3 totals 13 residues. Trimming pared 3 bases from V and 8 bases from J, leaving 8 bases between.